This T cell receptor (beta chain) was sequenced in a study of cytomegalovirus exposure and HLA in healthy donors. Unrecorded immune exposures were likely, despite nominal health at sampling. Points from the study as a whole: Immune exposure data for these donors was limited to CMV serostatus.

A few counts support this clone. Its cognate antigen is unknown. Use of 60 Vbeta and 13 Jbeta primers characterized the PCR. The table came from immunoSEQ multiplex PCR; TCRdb's copy has only in-frame clones and leaves some out. The sample yields approximately 53,000 clones, 80% seen once. The receptor was derived from a man younger than 40 in good health and CMV-seropositive. Source material: PBMCs.

The CDR3: CASSLVRGGANVLTF. As DNA, the CDR3 is TGTGCCAGCAGCTTGGTAAGGGGAGGGGCCAACGTCCTGACTTTC. The V gene is TRBV5-6, the J gene TRBJ2-6; maybe TRBD1 (5 bases). CDR1 SGHDT and CDR2 YYEEEE come from the germline V gene. The CDR3 has 15 residues. The V and J ends lost 0 bases and 4 bases respectively, with 8 bases between them.